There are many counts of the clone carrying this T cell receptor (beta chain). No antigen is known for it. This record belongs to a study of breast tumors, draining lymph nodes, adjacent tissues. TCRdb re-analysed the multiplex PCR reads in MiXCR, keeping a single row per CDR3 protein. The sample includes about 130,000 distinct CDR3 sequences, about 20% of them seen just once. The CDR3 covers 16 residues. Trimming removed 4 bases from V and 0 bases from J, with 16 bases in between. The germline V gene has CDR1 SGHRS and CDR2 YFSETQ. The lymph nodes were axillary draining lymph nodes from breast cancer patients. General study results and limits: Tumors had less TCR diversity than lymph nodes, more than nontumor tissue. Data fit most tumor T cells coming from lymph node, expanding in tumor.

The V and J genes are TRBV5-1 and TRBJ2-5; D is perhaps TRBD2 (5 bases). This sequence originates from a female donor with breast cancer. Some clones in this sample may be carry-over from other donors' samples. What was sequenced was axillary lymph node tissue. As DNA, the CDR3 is TGCGCCAGCAGCCCGGGAACCCTTCGGAACCAAGAGACCCAGTACTTC. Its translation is CASSPGTLRNQETQYF.